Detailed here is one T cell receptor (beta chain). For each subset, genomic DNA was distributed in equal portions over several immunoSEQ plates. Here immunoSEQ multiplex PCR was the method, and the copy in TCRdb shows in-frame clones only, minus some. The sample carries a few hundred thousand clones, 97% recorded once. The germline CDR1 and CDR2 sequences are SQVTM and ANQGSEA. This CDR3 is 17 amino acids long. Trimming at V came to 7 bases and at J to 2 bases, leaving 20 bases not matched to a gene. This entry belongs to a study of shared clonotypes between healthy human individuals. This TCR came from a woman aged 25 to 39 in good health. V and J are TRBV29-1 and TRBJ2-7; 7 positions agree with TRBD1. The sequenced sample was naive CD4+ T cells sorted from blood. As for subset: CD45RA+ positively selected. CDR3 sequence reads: CSAGDLWTRDSTYEQYF. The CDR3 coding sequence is TGCAGCGCCGGTGATCTATGGACCCGGGACAGCACCTACGAGCAGTACTTC.